The sequence of this TCR beta chain was determined in a study of radiotherapy plus CTLA-4 blockade in lung cancer. On the study more broadly: Among all patients, approximately 18% showed objective responses, while roughly 31% had disease control.

The CDR3 extends over 17 amino acids. Germline loops: CDR1 SGDLS, CDR2 YYNGEE. V shed 3 bases and J shed 0 bases, with 18 bases lying between them. The method was immunoSEQ multiplex PCR; TCRdb's version includes in-frame clones alone and lacks a portion of them. The sample records more than 75,000 clones, roughly 86% being singletons. As to this clone: Its antigen is not identified.

It was focal radiation plus CTLA-4 blockade with ipilimumab that patients with chemo-refractory metastatic non-small-cell lung cancer received. Study results and caveats: Early clonal dynamics of blood T cells, together with interferon-beta, were reported as the best response predictor. In blood, tumor-derived TCR clones expanded after radiotherapy plus ipilimumab.

The material sequenced was peripheral blood, taken from a patient treated with radiotherapy plus ipilimumab. The receptor was derived from a human donor with non-small cell lung cancer who had stable disease on radiotherapy plus ipilimumab. This chain uses TRBV9 with TRBJ1-1; D unresolved. Here the CDR3 DNA reads TGTGCCAGCAGCGCAGGAATGGGTGCCGGTATGAACACTGAAGCTTTCTTT. Its protein is CASSAGMGAGMNTEAFF.